This T cell receptor (beta chain) comes out of a study of T cell responses to AZD1222 COVID-19 vaccine. Study results and limitations: Spike-specific TCR breadth and depth went up after people got two AZD1222 doses. Reportedly, close to half of spike-specific TCRs are directed against unmutated variant regions. Just 5 to 7 people given AZD1222 tested seropositive at baseline. Researchers report vaccine-associated CD4 TCRs spanning spike, with dominance at 160-218 and 743-854.

As for this clone: Its antigen is undetermined.

The CDR3 totals 13 residues. V lost 5 bases, J lost 8 bases, and 13 bases lay in between. Germline V gene sequence: CDR1 MNHEY, CDR2 SVGAGI. This table comes from immunoSEQ multiplex PCR, and its TCRdb copy is limited to in-frame clones, with some not included. Here the sample spans about 120,000 clones, roughly nine tenths being singletons. The sample consisted of peripheral blood, taken on day 0 of AZD1222 vaccination. This sequence was found in an adult in good health. This chain links TRBV6-5 with TRBJ2-1; D gene ambiguous. CDR3 nucleotide sequence: TGTGCCAGCAGTCGCGGCGACACCTATGAGCAGTTCTTC. Its protein is CASSRGDTYEQFF.